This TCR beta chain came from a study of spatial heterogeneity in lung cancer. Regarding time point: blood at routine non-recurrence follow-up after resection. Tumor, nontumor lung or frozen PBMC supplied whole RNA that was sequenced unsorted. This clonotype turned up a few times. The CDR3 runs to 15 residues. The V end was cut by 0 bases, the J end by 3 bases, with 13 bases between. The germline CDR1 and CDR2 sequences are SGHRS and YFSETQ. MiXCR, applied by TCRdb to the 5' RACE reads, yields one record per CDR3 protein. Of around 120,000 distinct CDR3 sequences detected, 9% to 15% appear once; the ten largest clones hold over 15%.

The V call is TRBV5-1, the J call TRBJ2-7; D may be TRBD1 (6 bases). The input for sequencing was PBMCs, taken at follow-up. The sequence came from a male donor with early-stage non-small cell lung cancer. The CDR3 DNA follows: TGCGCCAGCAGCTTGGGGCTGGACAGTGACTACGAGCAGTACTTC. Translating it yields CASSLGLDSDYEQYF.